This TCR beta chain was captured by sequencing in a study of regulatory T cells in long-lasting Graves disease. The time point denotes: newly diagnosed GD, antithyroid drugs for less than 3 months. Researchers made the TCR library from RNA that was extracted from PBMCs. Germline V lookup: CDR1 SGHAT, CDR2 FQNNGV. V lost 2 bases and J lost 5, with 15 bases in between. The CDR3 runs to 15 residues. Assembly of TCR beta libraries relied on iRepertoire HTBI primers together with Arm-PCR of CDR3 regions. TCRdb recomputed calls from the multiplex PCR reads with MiXCR, one row per CDR3 protein. The sample has 450,000 to 650,000 distinct CDR3 sequences; roughly a sixth are singletons. This clonotype was recorded at least ten times. The sample was also reused in another study, on T cells in Graves' hyperthyroidism and ophthalmopathy.

This TCR was recovered from a middle-aged woman with Graves disease. The material sequenced was peripheral blood mononuclear cells (PBMCs), taken at new diagnosis, from a patient treated with antithyroid drugs. The chain recombines TRBV11-2 with TRBJ1-1; D might be TRBD1 (6 bases). The DNA of the CDR3 is TGTGCCAGCAGCTTATGGGGGGCGCCTTGGACTGAAGCTTTCTTT. Residues: CASSLWGAPWTEAFF.